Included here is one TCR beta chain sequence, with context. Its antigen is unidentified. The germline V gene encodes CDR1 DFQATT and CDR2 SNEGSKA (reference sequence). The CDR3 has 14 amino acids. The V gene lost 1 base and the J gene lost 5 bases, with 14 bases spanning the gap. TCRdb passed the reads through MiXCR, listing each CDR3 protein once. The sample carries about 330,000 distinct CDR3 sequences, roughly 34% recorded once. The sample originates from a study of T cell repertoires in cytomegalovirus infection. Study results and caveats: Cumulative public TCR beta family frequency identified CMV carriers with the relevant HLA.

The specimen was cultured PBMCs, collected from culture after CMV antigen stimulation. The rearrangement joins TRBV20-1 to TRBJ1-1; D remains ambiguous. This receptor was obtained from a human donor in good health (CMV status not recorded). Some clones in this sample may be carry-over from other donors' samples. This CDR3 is CSARGFEGSTEAFF. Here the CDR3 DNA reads TGCAGTGCTAGAGGGTTTGAAGGAAGTACTGAAGCTTTCTTT.